The clone carrying this T cell receptor (beta chain) appeared once. The data were taken from a study of blood T cell repertoires in COVID-19. Study at large: Samples taken during acute and convalescent COVID-19 were collected in the United States, Italy and Spain. T cells, B-cell-depleted T cells, or PBMCs supplied cDNA or gDNA.

Method: immunoSEQ multiplex PCR; TCRdb's copy keeps in-frame clones and lacks some. The sample records around 120,000 clones, approximately 87% being singletons. The V end lost 7 bases, the J end lost 2 bases, and 15 bases lay between the germline ends. CDR3 length: 15 amino acids. In germline, CDR1 is MDHEN, CDR2 SYDVKM. This chain joins TRBV28 and TRBJ1-5, with no clear D. Sequencing was performed on peripheral blood. The receptor's source is a woman between 65 and 79 years old with acute or convalescent COVID-19. In DNA form, the CDR3 reads TGTGCCAGCACAGATCTGTTCCCAGGCAATCAGCCCCAGCATTTT. As protein: CASTDLFPGNQPQHF.